These T cell receptor beta chains were read from a single sample in a study of blood T cells in healthy people across ages. Each CDR3 protein is one row after TCRdb ran MiXCR on the 5' RACE reads. The data show about 1.1 million distinct CDR3 sequences, with about two fifths seen just once and roughly 14% held by the top ten. Specimen: blood. These receptors were obtained from a man aged 18 to 30 in good health. Both conserved end residues are part of each CDR3. D genes are given only for firm matches. The listing skips clone size in some rows; elsewhere it reads once, few, many or a size class.

d_gene,v_gene,abundance,j_gene,CDR3aa,CDR3nt
.,TRBV10-3,.,TRBJ1-2,CAISVAEGEDGYTF,TGTGCCATCAGTGTGGCCGAGGGAGAGGACGGCTACACCTTC
.,TRBV20-1,many,TRBJ1-2,CSAAPRTDQNYGYTF,TGCAGTGCTGCCCCGCGGACAGACCAAAACTATGGCTACACCTTC
TRBD1,TRBV6-4,.,TRBJ2-7,CANRDSPYEQYF,TGTGCCAACCGGGACAGCCCCTACGAGCAGTACTTC
.,TRBV12-3/TRBV12-4,few,TRBJ1-5,CASARGNQPQHF,TGTGCCAGCGCTAGGGGGAATCAGCCCCAGCATTTT
TRBD1,TRBV29-1,.,TRBJ1-5,CSVGQPNQTQHF,TGCAGCGTGGGACAGCCGAATCAGACCCAGCATTTT
TRBD1,TRBV4-3,few,TRBJ2-5,CASSQRQGQTQYF,TGCGCCAGCAGCCAACGACAGGGTCAGACCCAGTACTTC
.,TRBV12-3/TRBV12-4,.,TRBJ2-5,CASSLGGLHRTQYF,TGTGCCAGCAGTTTAGGGGGACTCCACAGGACCCAGTACTTC
.,TRBV2,.,TRBJ2-7,CASSEASSEQYF,TGTGCCAGCAGTGAAGCGTCTTCCGAGCAGTACTTC
.,TRBV12-5,few,TRBJ1-5,CASGPPLGPQHF,TGTGCTAGTGGTCCACCCTTAGGGCCCCAGCATTTT
.,TRBV14,once,TRBJ2-7,CASSQEGRRVYYEQYF,TGTGCCAGCAGCCAAGAGGGACGGAGAGTTTACTACGAGCAGTACTTC
.,TRBV20-1,few,TRBJ1-1,CSARDTGTEAFF,TGCAGTGCTAGAGATACAGGCACTGAAGCTTTCTTT
TRBD2,TRBV9,.,TRBJ2-1,CASSDTGLAENNEQFF,TGTGCCAGCAGCGACACCGGACTAGCGGAAAACAATGAGCAGTTCTTC
.,TRBV5-6,.,TRBJ1-5,CASSEQYQPQHF,TGTGCCAGCAGCGAACAATATCAGCCCCAGCATTTT
.,TRBV6-2/TRBV6-3,.,TRBJ2-3,CASSYVRVCTDTQYF,TGTGCCAGCAGTTACGTCAGGGTATGTACAGATACGCAGTATTTT
.,TRBV6-5,few,TRBJ2-5,CASSRGEKETQYF,TGTGCCAGCAGTCGCGGGGAGAAGGAGACCCAGTACTTC
.,TRBV6-6,few,TRBJ2-5,CASRPDFQETQYF,TGTGCCAGCAGACCGGACTTCCAAGAGACCCAGTACTTC
.,TRBV5-1,.,TRBJ2-5,CASSLGLEATQYF,TGCGCCAGCAGCTTGGGGCTCGAAGCGACCCAGTACTTC
TRBD1,TRBV7-9,.,TRBJ1-1,CASRFDRGASEAFF,TGTGCCAGCCGCTTTGACAGGGGGGCGTCTGAAGCTTTCTTT
TRBD1,TRBV5-1,few,TRBJ1-2,CASSLGHVRQGLYGYTF,TGCGCCAGCAGCTTGGGGCATGTGAGACAGGGACTCTATGGCTACACCTTC
TRBD2,TRBV4-2,.,TRBJ2-3,CASSQSTSQGTDTRYF,TGTGCCAGCAGCCAGTCGACTAGCCAGGGCACAGATACGCGGTATTTT
TRBD2,TRBV6-2/TRBV6-3,.,TRBJ2-1,CASSSLAGVGGNEQFF,TGTGCCAGCAGTTCCCTAGCGGGAGTTGGGGGGAATGAGCAGTTCTTC
.,TRBV21-1,.,TRBJ1-5,CAGDRPLNQPQHF,TGTGCCGGAGACAGGCCACTCAATCAGCCCCAGCATTTT
.,TRBV25-1,.,TRBJ2-7,CASSPGREQYF,TGTGCCAGCAGCCCCGGTCGCGAGCAGTACTTC
.,TRBV6-6,many,TRBJ2-3,CASSHPTDTQYF,TGTGCCAGCAGTCATCCAACAGATACGCAGTATTTT
TRBD1,TRBV6-2/TRBV6-3,.,TRBJ2-1,CASSGTGNEQFF,TGTGCCAGCAGTGGGACAGGGAATGAGCAGTTCTTC
.,TRBV20-1,.,TRBJ1-1,CSALVGGAGNTEAFF,TGCAGTGCTCTCGTCGGGGGGGCTGGGAACACTGAAGCTTTCTTT
.,TRBV9,.,TRBJ2-3,CASSPPGLERVDTQYF,TGTGCCAGCAGCCCTCCGGGCCTAGAACGAGTGGATACGCAGTATTTT